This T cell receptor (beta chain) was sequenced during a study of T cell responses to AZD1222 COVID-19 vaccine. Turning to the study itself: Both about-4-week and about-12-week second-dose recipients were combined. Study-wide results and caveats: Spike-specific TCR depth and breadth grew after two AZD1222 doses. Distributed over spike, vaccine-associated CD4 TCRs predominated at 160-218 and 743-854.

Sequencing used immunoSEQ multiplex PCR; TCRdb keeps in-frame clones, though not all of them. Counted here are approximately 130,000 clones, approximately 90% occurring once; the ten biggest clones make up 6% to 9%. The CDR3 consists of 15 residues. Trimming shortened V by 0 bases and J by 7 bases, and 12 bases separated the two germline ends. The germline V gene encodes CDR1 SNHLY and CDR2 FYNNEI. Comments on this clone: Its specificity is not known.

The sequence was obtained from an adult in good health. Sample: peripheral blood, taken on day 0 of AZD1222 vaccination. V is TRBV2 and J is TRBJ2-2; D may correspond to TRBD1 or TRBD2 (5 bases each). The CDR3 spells CASSEAVRGIGELFF. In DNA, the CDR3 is TGTGCCAGCAGTGAAGCGGTGAGGGGCATCGGGGAGCTGTTTTTT.